A selection of T cell receptor beta chains follows, all from one sample in a study of Ad26.COV2.S vaccination and SARS-CoV-2 variants. Data came from immunoSEQ multiplex PCR; TCRdb stores just in-frame clones and leaves some out. Counted here are about 97,000 clones, over 60% occurring once; the ten biggest clones make up about 18%. The sample here was peripheral blood, taken after recovery from COVID-19. These receptors originate from a human donor who had recovered from COVID-19. The CDR3 runs from the conserved cysteine through the conserved F or W. Each record gives: J gene, V gene, clone size, D gene, CDR3 protein, CDR3 DNA. The D gene is left open where the match is weak. Expanded clones are given a class, and other clones once, few, many or no size at all.

j_gene: TRBJ1-2; v_gene: TRBV19; abundance: .; d_gene: TRBD1; CDR3aa: CASSIAAGQGGGYTF; CDR3nt: TGTGCCAGTAGTATAGCCGCGGGACAGGGAGGCGGCTACACCTTC
j_gene: TRBJ2-1; v_gene: TRBV2; abundance: .; d_gene: TRBD2; CDR3aa: CASSPTSGGRNEQFF; CDR3nt: TGTGCCAGCAGCCCAACTAGCGGGGGGAGAAATGAGCAGTTCTTC
j_gene: TRBJ2-7; v_gene: TRBV29-1; abundance: .; d_gene: .; CDR3aa: CSASGARGNYEQYF; CDR3nt: TGCAGCGCGTCAGGTGCCAGGGGCAACTACGAGCAGTACTTC
j_gene: TRBJ2-1; v_gene: TRBV5-5; abundance: .; d_gene: TRBD1; CDR3aa: CASSLQTGRRNEQFF; CDR3nt: TGTGCCAGCAGCTTGCAGACAGGGCGGCGGAATGAGCAGTTCTTC
j_gene: TRBJ2-4; v_gene: TRBV19; abundance: .; d_gene: TRBD2; CDR3aa: CASRTGGNIQYF; CDR3nt: TGTGCCAGTAGGACGGGGGGAAACATTCAGTACTTC
j_gene: TRBJ2-7; v_gene: TRBV5-1; abundance: .; d_gene: .; CDR3aa: CASSLATDLEQYF; CDR3nt: TGCGCCAGCAGCTTGGCCACTGATCTCGAGCAGTACTTC
j_gene: TRBJ2-1; v_gene: TRBV7-3; abundance: .; d_gene: TRBD2; CDR3aa: CASSQTPGLGIYNEQFF; CDR3nt: TGTGCCAGCAGCCAAACTCCGGGACTAGGCATCTACAATGAGCAGTTCTTC
j_gene: TRBJ1-2; v_gene: TRBV19; abundance: .; d_gene: .; CDR3aa: CASSREQGFYGYTF; CDR3nt: TGTGCCAGTAGTAGAGAACAGGGCTTCTATGGCTACACCTTC
j_gene: TRBJ1-6; v_gene: TRBV4-1; abundance: .; d_gene: .; CDR3aa: CASSQVPPPGLSPLHF; CDR3nt: TGCGCCAGCAGCCAAGTCCCACCCCCCGGGCTTTCACCCCTCCACTTT
j_gene: TRBJ2-7; v_gene: TRBV7-3; abundance: few; d_gene: TRBD2; CDR3aa: CASSLSGGLSYEQYF; CDR3nt: TGTGCCAGCAGCTTAAGCGGGGGTCTCTCCTACGAGCAGTACTTC
j_gene: TRBJ1-4; v_gene: TRBV27; abundance: few; d_gene: .; CDR3aa: CASSFRTEGVGKLFF; CDR3nt: TGTGCCAGCAGTTTTAGGACAGAGGGGGTTGGGAAACTGTTTTTT